This T cell receptor (beta chain) emerged from a study of Ad26.COV2.S vaccination and SARS-CoV-2 variants. Looking at the study overall: The COV1001 Ad26.COV2.S trial arm included the donor.

This clone was recorded at least ten times. The antigen remains unidentified. Clones were read by immunoSEQ multiplex PCR, and TCRdb kept only the in-frame ones, dropping some. The sample records some 320,000 clones, 70% to 90% being singletons. Study findings and constraints: Across vaccine and placebo recipients, the breadth of non-spike TCRs was similar. Total T cell responses, in the TCR breadth and depth analyses, may have been underestimated.

Treatment: approximately 18 received Ad26.COV2.S at low or high dose, single or two shots; 5 received placebo; per-sample allocation not given. Sampling occurred on day 63 after the first vaccine or placebo injection. Whoever gave the sample was an adult aged 18-55 years in Boston. The material was peripheral blood, obtained in a trial of Ad26.COV2.S vaccine versus placebo. The TCR was taken from a person between 18 and 65 years old who received the Ad26.COV2.S COVID-19 vaccine or a placebo.

The CDR3 spells CASSMGGDIFYEQYF. The DNA of the CDR3 is TGTGCCAGCAGTATGGGGGGGGACATTTTCTACGAGCAGTACTTC. The J gene is TRBJ2-7, the V gene TRBV6-5; TRBD2 might be the D (7 bases). Trimming took 5 bases from V and 3 from J, leaving 17 bases between them. CDR3 length equals 15 residues. The germline CDR1 and CDR2 sequences are MNHEY and SVGAGI.